These T cell receptor beta chains were read from a single sample in a study of blood T cell repertoires in COVID-19. Generated by immunoSEQ multiplex PCR, the TCRdb table keeps only in-frame clones and is missing some. The sample yields 130,000 or so clones, under 90% seen once. The specimen sequenced was PBMCs or T cells enriched from blood (not recorded which). These receptors were obtained from a man aged 35-49 years with acute COVID-19. CDR3s include the opening cysteine and the closing phenylalanine or tryptophan. D genes are given only for firm matches. Not all rows give a size; the values are once, few, many and, for expanded clones, a class.

abundance | j_gene | v_gene | d_gene | CDR3nt | CDR3aa
- | TRBJ1-2 | TRBV18 | - | TGTGCCAGCTCACAATACAAGGCCCTAGACAGGCCGTCTAACTATGGCTACACCTTC | CASSQYKALDRPSNYGYTF
many | TRBJ2-7 | TRBV6-5 | TRBD1 | TGTGCCAGCAGGCTCGGGACAGGGCTCTACGAGCAGTACTTC | CASRLGTGLYEQYF
- | TRBJ1-6 | TRBV5-1 | TRBD1 | TGCGCCAGCAAGACAGGGAGCTCCTATAATTCACCCCTCCACTTT | CASKTGSSYNSPLHF
- | TRBJ1-5 | TRBV6-6 | TRBD1 | TGTGCCAGCAGCCCCTGGGACAGCGAAAATCAGCCCCAGCATTTT | CASSPWDSENQPQHF
- | TRBJ1-5 | TRBV19 | - | TGTGCCAGTAGTATACAGGGGAGACAGCCCCAGCATTTT | CASSIQGRQPQHF
once | TRBJ2-5 | TRBV5-1 | TRBD1 | TGCGCCAGCAGCCTTAGTCAGGGGGAGGAGACCCAGTACTTC | CASSLSQGEETQYF
- | TRBJ2-5 | TRBV6-5 | - | TGTGCCAGCAGTTGGAGAGCGGATGCTTCCGCAGAGACCCAGTACTTC | CASSWRADASAETQYF
- | TRBJ2-1 | TRBV24-1 | - | TGTGCCACCCCAAAGAGGGAGACCTACAATGAGCAGTTCTTC | CATPKRETYNEQFF
- | TRBJ1-2 | TRBV7-9 | TRBD1 | TGTGCCAGCACCACTCCGGGACAGGGGTTGAACTATGGCTACACCTTC | CASTTPGQGLNYGYTF
- | TRBJ2-7 | TRBV6-5 | TRBD2 | TGTGCCAGCAGTTACGGCCTAGCGGGTTACGAGCAGTACTTC | CASSYGLAGYEQYF
- | TRBJ2-7 | TRBV18 | TRBD2 | TGTGCCAGCTCACCACCCGGACTAGCGGGAGGATTCTACGAGCAGTACTTC | CASSPPGLAGGFYEQYF
- | TRBJ2-1 | TRBV7-9 | - | TGTGCCAGCAGCTTCCCCGACTCCCGCAGTGAGCAGTTCTTC | CASSFPDSRSEQFF
- | TRBJ2-4 | TRBV7-2 | TRBD1 | TGTGCCAGCAGCTCCGGGACAGTTAAAAACATTCAGTACTTC | CASSSGTVKNIQYF
- | TRBJ1-2 | TRBV5-6 | TRBD1 | TGTGCCCTCGAGACAGGGAGTCGGAGTGGCTACACCTTC | CALETGSRSGYTF
- | TRBJ1-2 | TRBV6-1 | - | TGTGCCAGCAGTGAGGGGAGGTTTAACTATGGCTACACCTTC | CASSEGRFNYGYTF
- | TRBJ1-3 | TRBV7-2 | - | TGTGCCAGCAGCACCACAGTAGAAAACACCATATATTTT | CASSTTVENTIYF
- | TRBJ1-2 | TRBV6-5 | - | TGTGCCAGCAGCTCCGGGACAAACTATGGCTACACCTTC | CASSSGTNYGYTF